The 23 T cell receptor beta chains presented below share a single source sample, sequenced in a study of CD8 T cells in Susac syndrome. An input of about 0.5 to 1 ug of RNA was subjected to reverse transcription using random hexamers. MiXCR, run by TCRdb on the immunoSEQ multiplex PCR reads, gives a single entry per CDR3 protein. The data show about 200,000 distinct CDR3 sequences, approximately 94% seen once. Sequencing used CD4+ T cells from PBMCs. Every receptor here comes from a human donor in good health.

V and J are TRBV10-3 and TRBJ2-3, with unresolved D. CDR1 and CDR2 (germline): ENHRY, SYGVKD. V lost 3 bases and J 3 bases, leaving 10 bases between the germline ends. The CDR3 is made up of 14 amino acids. The CDR3 spells CAISDGFVTDTQYF. DNA of the CDR3: TGTGCCATCAGTGACGGGTTCGTGACAGATACGCAGTATTTT.

This sequence joins TRBV7-3 and TRBJ2-1, with unresolved D. In germline, CDR1 is SGHTA, CDR2 FQGTGA. The CDR3 consists of 13 residues. Trimming took off 5 bases at V and 7 bases at J, with 12 bases between the two ends. Here the CDR3 reads CASSGRNGNEQFF. DNA for the CDR3: TGTGCCAGCAGCGGGCGGAACGGGAATGAGCAGTTCTTC.

The rearrangement links TRBV7-2 to TRBJ1-4; possible D gene TRBD1, 5 bases. The germline V gene encodes CDR1 SGHTA and CDR2 FQGNSA. The CDR3 runs 16 residues. Trimming cost V 1 base and J 4 bases, with 13 bases left between them. The CDR3 sequence is CASSLVSGTINEKLFF. CDR3 DNA: TGTGCCAGCAGCTTAGTCTCCGGGACTATTAATGAAAAACTGTTTTTT.

This sequence joins TRBV28 and TRBJ2-5; the D gene is possibly TRBD2 (5 bases). Germline V lookup: CDR1 MDHEN, CDR2 SYDVKM. With 7 bases removed from V and 5 bases from J, the gap between germline ends came to 17 bases. The CDR3 consists of 14 residues. CDR3 nucleotide sequence: TGTGCCAGCAAGTTATCATCCCCGGGGGAGACCCAGTACTTC. This translates into CASKLSSPGETQYF.

V usage is TRBV5-1 and J usage is TRBJ2-4; a weak D match, TRBD2 (6 bases). CDR1 SGHRS and CDR2 YFSETQ come from the germline V gene. The CDR3 consists of 12 residues. V was clipped by 8 bases and J by 6 bases, with 12 bases between them. The CDR3 nucleotides read TGCGCCAGTCGGGAGCCGGGAAACATTCAGTACTTC. This encodes CASREPGNIQYF.

This chain links TRBV5-1 with TRBJ2-5, with 11 bases lining up with TRBD2. Germline CDR1 is SGHRS and CDR2 is YFSETQ. Unmatched junction bases numbered 8, after V lost 7 bases and J lost 3 bases. The length of the CDR3 is 15 residues. The CDR3 loop reads CASGPSGGTEETQYF. As DNA, the CDR3 is TGCGCCAGCGGACCTAGCGGGGGGACCGAAGAGACCCAGTACTTC.

V usage is TRBV18 and J usage is TRBJ1-6, with a tentative D call TRBD1 (6 bases). Looked up from germline, CDR1 is KGHSH and CDR2 is LQKENI. Trimming pared 2 bases from V and 8 bases from J, leaving 13 bases between. The CDR3 covers 15 residues. Here the CDR3 reads CASSPSGAGDSPLHF. In DNA form, the CDR3 reads TGTGCCAGCTCACCATCCGGGGCAGGGGATTCACCCCTCCACTTT.

The V and J genes are TRBV2 and TRBJ1-2, with TRBD1 as a possible D gene (6 bases). The CDR3 totals 14 residues. Trimming took 5 bases from V and 8 from J, leaving 18 bases between them. Looked up from germline, CDR1 is SNHLY and CDR2 is FYNNEI. Here the CDR3 DNA reads TGTGCCAGCAGTATTAAGGGGGGGGCAAGAGGCTACACCTTC. It encodes CASSIKGGARGYTF. The entire variable domain, with the rest obtained from reference TRBV2 and TRBJ1-2, is as follows: EPEVTQTPSHQVTQMGQEVILRCVPISNHLYFYWYRQILGQKVEFLVSFYNNEISEKSEIFDDQFSVERPDGSNFTLKIRSTKLEDSAMYFCASSIKGGARGYTFGSGTRLTVV.

V is TRBV4-3 and J is TRBJ2-1; D call uncertain. Germline CDR1 reads LGHNA; CDR2 reads YSLEER. V lost 0 bases and J 4 bases, leaving 10 bases between the germline ends. CDR3 size: 15 residues. The chain's CDR3 is CASSQDHYLYNEQFF. The CDR3 DNA is TGCGCCAGCAGCCAAGATCACTACCTTTACAATGAGCAGTTCTTC.

The chain employs TRBV3-1 and TRBJ2-7; 9 bases agree with TRBD2. Germline CDR1 is LGHDT and CDR2 is YNNKEL (reference sequence). Germline trimming cut 1 base from V and 3 bases from J; bases unmatched to any gene: 4. This CDR3 is 15 amino acids long. DNA of the CDR3: TGTGCCAGCAGCCAAGGAGCGGGGGGAAACTACGAGCAGTACTTC. The encoded protein is CASSQGAGGNYEQYF.

This rearrangement joins TRBV27 to TRBJ2-1, with D tentatively TRBD2 (6 bases). CDR3 length: 17 amino acids. Germline V gene sequence: CDR1 MNHEY, CDR2 SMNVEV (reference sequence). V gave up 3 bases and J gave up 0 bases, with 15 bases separating them. CDR3 sequence reads: CASSLWLRGGSYNEQFF. The DNA for the CDR3 is TGTGCCAGCAGTTTGTGGTTGCGGGGTGGCTCCTACAATGAGCAGTTCTTC.

The chain couples TRBV3-1 to TRBJ2-7; 7 bases line up with TRBD1. The germline V gene encodes CDR1 LGHDT and CDR2 YNNKEL (reference sequence). Germline trimming cut 5 bases from V and 7 bases from J; bases unmatched to any gene: 14. The CDR3 consists of 15 residues. The CDR3 DNA is TGTGCCAGCAGCTCTGCGCCGGGACAGACGGGGGAGCAGTACTTC. Translating gives CASSSAPGQTGEQYF.

CDR3 sequence reads: CASSFRPSGGYTF. CDR3 nucleotides: TGTGCCAGCAGTTTTAGACCGTCAGGCGGCTACACCTTC. V gene TRBV27 combines with J gene TRBJ1-2; the D is unclear. Germline V gives CDR1 MNHEY, CDR2 SMNVEV (reference sequence). This CDR3 region has 13 residues. V lost 3 bases to trimming and J lost 8 bases, with 13 bases between them.

The table lists this clonotype with a few counts. The chain uses TRBV6-6 and TRBJ1-2; maybe TRBD1 (5 bases). The CDR3 contains 13 residues. Trimming removed 5 bases from V and 2 bases from J, with 9 bases in between. CDR1 and CDR2 (germline): MNHNY, SVGAGI (reference sequence). CDR3 bases: TGTGCCAGCAGTCCGACAGTAAACTATGGCTACACCTTC. Protein sequence: CASSPTVNYGYTF.

The chain combines TRBV7-4 with TRBJ2-7; 8 bases fit TRBD2. This CDR3 comprises 14 residues. V was clipped by 1 base and J by 1 base; unmatched bases: 0. From germline, CDR1 is SGHVT and CDR2 SQSDAQ. This chain's CDR3 is CASSLVAGSYEQYV. The CDR3 DNA follows: TGTGCCAGCAGCTTAGTAGCGGGGTCCTACGAGCAGTACGTC.

The chain is built from TRBV9 and TRBJ2-5; D gene ambiguous. V lost 0 bases to trimming and J lost 4 bases, with 10 bases between them. The CDR3 loop spans 14 amino acids. Germline CDR1 SGDLS, CDR2 YYNGEE. The CDR3 DNA follows: TGTGCCAGCAGCGTAGCTCCGGTAGCAGAGACCCAGTACTTC. This sequence encodes CASSVAPVAETQYF.

The chain links TRBV5-1 to TRBJ2-7; the match to TRBD2 covers 8 bases. Per germline, CDR1 SGHRS and CDR2 YFSETQ. V gave up 5 bases and J gave up 3 bases; unmatched junction bases: 7. The CDR3 runs to 14 residues. The CDR3 sequence is CASSPGGALYEQYF. CDR3 coding DNA: TGCGCCAGCAGTCCCGGGGGGGCTCTCTACGAGCAGTACTTC.

CDR3 sequence reads: CASSLSTGSPYGANVLTF. CDR3 coding DNA: TGTGCCAGCAGCTTATCCACAGGTTCCCCTTACGGGGCCAACGTCCTGACTTTC. The rearrangement uses TRBV7-6 and TRBJ2-6, with D perhaps TRBD1 (5 bases). Germline V CDR1 and CDR2: SGHVS, FNYEAQ. Deletions cut 2 bases from V and 4 bases from J, with 18 bases between. The CDR3 totals 18 residues. Looking up the rest from reference TRBV7-6 and TRBJ2-6 gives the full variable domain: GAGVSQSPRYKVTKRGQDVALRCDPISGHVSLYWYRQALGQGPEFLTYFNYEAQQDKSGLPNDRFSAERPEGSISTLTIQRTEQRDSAMYRCASSLSTGSPYGANVLTFGAGSRLTVL.

CDR3 sequence (DNA): TGTGCCAGCAGAAGAGACAGGGAAGATCAGCCCCAGCATTTT. It specifies CASRRDREDQPQHF. The V call is TRBV2, the J call TRBJ1-5, with 7 positions matching TRBD1. The CDR3 covers 14 residues. Per germline, CDR1 SNHLY and CDR2 FYNNEI. Losses at the gene ends were 6 bases for V and 5 bases for J; bases not matched to a gene: 7. Combining the CDR3 with reference TRBV2 and TRBJ1-5 gives the whole variable domain EPEVTQTPSHQVTQMGQEVILRCVPISNHLYFYWYRQILGQKVEFLVSFYNNEISEKSEIFDDQFSVERPDGSNFTLKIRSTKLEDSAMYFCASRRDREDQPQHFGDGTRLSIL.

The V and J genes are TRBV6-5 and TRBJ2-5, with 10 nucleotides matching TRBD2. Germline CDR1 is MNHEY and CDR2 is SVGAGI. The ends lost 3 bases at V and 1 base at J; junction bases unmatched: 5. This CDR3 is built from 16 residues. CDR3 sequence: CASSYSSGGGQETQYF. The DNA of the CDR3 is TGTGCCAGCAGTTATTCAAGCGGGGGGGGCCAAGAGACCCAGTACTTC.

This chain uses TRBV7-9 with TRBJ1-5, with D possibly being TRBD1 (5 bases). The germline CDR1 and CDR2 sequences are SEHNR and FQNEAQ (reference sequence). V shed 1 base and J shed 4 bases, with 11 bases lying between them. The CDR3 consists of 15 residues. The CDR3 loop reads CASSLEGEGNQPQHF. CDR3 DNA sequence: TGTGCCAGCAGCTTAGAAGGGGAGGGAAATCAGCCCCAGCATTTT.

V is TRBV18 and J is TRBJ2-3; D is possibly TRBD2 (5 bases). Germline CDR1 and CDR2: KGHSH and LQKENI. V was trimmed by 3 bases and J by 2 bases, leaving 9 bases between them. The CDR3 length is 14 residues. The CDR3 nucleotides are TGTGCCAGCTCACCCGAGGGCAACACAGATACGCAGTATTTT. Protein: CASSPEGNTDTQYF.

This chain connects TRBV5-1 to TRBJ2-7, with D perhaps matching TRBD1 (6 bases). The CDR3 consists of 14 residues. Germline V gene sequence: CDR1 SGHRS, CDR2 YFSETQ. Trimming shortened V by 0 bases and J by 3 bases, and 10 bases separated the two germline ends. CDR3 DNA sequence: TGCGCCAGCAGCTTGGCACAGGGTGTCTACGAGCAGTACTTC. Its protein product is CASSLAQGVYEQYF.